This record concerns one T cell receptor beta chain sequence. Its antigen remains unidentified. No qualities accompany the bases; no much larger clone lies one base away. Buffy coats from around 37 blood donors, supplied by the Finnish Red Cross blood service, were used as healthy controls. All TCR-sequenced material derived from peripheral blood: patient blood samples and healthy donor buffy coats. Ficoll-Hypaque gradient centrifugation was used to isolate peripheral blood mononuclear cells. Magnetic purification was used to isolate CD4+ cells from the buffy coats of the healthy controls. The Gentra Puregene Cell and Tissue kit was used to extract genomic DNA, and a Qubit 2.0 fluorometer was used to measure the amount of genomic DNA. This sample was included in a study of STAT5B mutations in CD4+ large granular lymphocyte leukemia (dated by TCRdb to between 2021 and 2022). A note on the overall study: Among the healthy controls, the CDR3 'QG' motif was associated with a particular HLA allele. The study compared the TCRbeta repertoires of patients with CD4+ T-cell large granular lymphocyte leukemia against those of healthy blood donors. Flow cytometry performed on FACSCanto II or FACSVerse showed that the purified fractions had more than 95% purity among lymphocytes. On the study overall, not on this receptor specifically: Data were not HLA-matched; higher clonality in CD4+ versus CD8+ T-LGLL could reflect the relatively small sample size. CD4-sorted patient repertoires appeared more clonal than healthy CD4+ repertoires, and this difference persisted after removing the putative leukemic clones. Each patient's main leukemic clonotypes were private, but 25% of these clonotypes showed up at low frequency in the non-leukemic repertoires of other patients.

The immunoSEQ assay at survey resolution was applied to genomic DNA for sequencing of TCRbeta rearrangements. The original methods were these. In the TCR sequencing data, the smallest productive clonotype frequency that could be detected was 2.59 x 10-5. Only productive TCRbeta rearrangements, meaning sequences that were complete and in-frame, were kept for the analyses. The clonality of each sample was calculated as Simpson clonality in the immunoSEQ Analyzer version 3.0. Clones were grouped by frequency into very rare, small, medium, large (1-20%) or hyperexpanded (>20%) categories. Generation probabilities were estimated with OLGA 1.2.3, V-gene circos plots were made with VDJtools, specificities were looked up in VDJdb, and CDR3 motifs were identified with GLIPH. TCRdb took this table from immuneACCESS and kept in-frame rearrangements with V and J called. Such tables lack part of the clones; where checked against another copy, unresolved V genes explain under half of the gap, and the rest is unexplained. V, J and clone size are those of that table, while D and trimming were read from the DNA. Across this sample there are around 33,000 clones, with roughly 84% seen only once. Around 2.3% of the sample lies in the top ten.

The receptor was isolated from a human donor in good health. Sequencing input: CD4+ T cells from blood buffy coats.

This receptor has the CDR3 CASSSSRQGIGHNEQFF. The DNA sequence reads TGTGCCAGCAGCTCCTCAAGACAGGGTATTGGTCACAATGAGCAGTTCTTC. The rearranged segments are TRBV11-1 and TRBJ2-1; TRBD1 aligns with 7 central bases. The CDR3 has 17 amino acids, counting the end cysteine and phenylalanine. The only DNA kept is the CDR3, 51 bases in frame from the first base. The germline V gene (reference sequence) sets CDR1 to SGHAT and CDR2 to FQDESV. Unmatched junction bases come to 14, with V trimmed by 4 bases and J by 5 bases.